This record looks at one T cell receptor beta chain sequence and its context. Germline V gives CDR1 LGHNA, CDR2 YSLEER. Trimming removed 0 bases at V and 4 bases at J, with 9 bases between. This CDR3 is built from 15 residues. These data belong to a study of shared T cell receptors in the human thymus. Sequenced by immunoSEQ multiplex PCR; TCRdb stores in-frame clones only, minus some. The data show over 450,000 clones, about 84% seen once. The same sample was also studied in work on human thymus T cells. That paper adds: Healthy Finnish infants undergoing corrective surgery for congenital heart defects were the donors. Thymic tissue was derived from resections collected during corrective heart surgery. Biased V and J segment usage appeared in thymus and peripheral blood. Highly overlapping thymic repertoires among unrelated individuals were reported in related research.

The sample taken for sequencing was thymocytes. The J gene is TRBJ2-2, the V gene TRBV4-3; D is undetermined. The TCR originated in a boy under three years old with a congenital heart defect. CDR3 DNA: TGCGCCAGCAGCCAAGACTCCACGGGCACCGGGGAGCTGTTTTTT. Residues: CASSQDSTGTGELFF.